Detailed here is one T cell receptor (beta chain). What antigen it recognizes has not been identified. Base qualities are not at hand, and no much larger clone is one base apart. The collaborating institutions used their own protocols to collect whole blood in K2EDTA tubes. For TCRbeta analysis, collaborators shipped samples in one of three forms: frozen whole blood, isolated PBMCs, or DNA extracted from either of those sample types. TCRbeta CDR3 regions were amplified from genomic DNA by means of the immunoSEQ Assay, a bias-controlled multiplex PCR. For the original study's pipeline: The number of nucleated cells in each sample was estimated by amplification of reference gene primers within the assay. To quantify the absolute abundance of each unique TCRbeta CDR3 rearrangement, sequence reads were collapsed and filtered. For each sample, productive Simpson clonality was calculated as the square root of Simpson's diversity index over productive rearrangements. TCRdb limited this immuneACCESS table to in-frame rearrangements with V and J called. A share of clones is missing; checked studies link under half to unresolved V genes, and the rest is unexplained. V, J and clone size were drawn from that table, and D and trimming were deduced from the DNA. This sample holds approximately 68,000 clones; around 83% were observed only once. Of the sample, around 40% falls within the top ten clones.

The germline V gene provides CDR1 SGHDT and CDR2 YYEEEE. V is pruned by 4 bases and J by 6 bases, leaving 7 bases of the junction without a gene match. The CDR3 has 15 amino acids, counting the end cysteine and phenylalanine. The sequence is cut down to CDR3 DNA, 45 bases in frame from base 1. The data stem from a study of blood T cell repertoires in COVID-19 (dated by TCRdb to the early 2020s). Describing the broader study: Samples covering the acute and convalescent phases of COVID-19 were provided by collaborators in the United States, Italy and Spain. Sample metadata almost always included a de-identified subject ID, COVID-19 status, age in years and sex. The material from the prospective study consisted of cDNA or gDNA derived from T cells, B-cell-depleted T cells, or PBMCs. Where available, HLA class I and class II types were obtained from metadata supplied by the sample provider rather than from assay-based typing. The repertoires were released in a freely available public database intended as a resource for research on the immune response to SARS-CoV-2. The dataset comprised deeply sampled blood TCRbeta repertoires from subjects exposed to, actively infected with, or recovered from COVID-19. Samples were obtained from the ongoing ImmuneRACE study (first 160 participants) and from over 1,000 subjects provided by 6 global collaborators. Overall study outcomes, separate from this receptor: Clinical and demographic metadata were provided uncurated, with the amount varying by source and participant.

The source is a woman over 75 with active or convalescent COVID-19. The sample consisted of peripheral blood. The chain is assembled from TRBV5-6 and TRBJ2-1, with TRBD2 matching 10 junction bases. The encoded CDR3 is CASSLTSGASNEQFF. The nucleotide sequence is TGTGCCAGCAGCCTAACTAGCGGGGCTTCCAATGAGCAGTTCTTC.